Listed below are T cell receptor beta chains from one sample, sequenced in a study of blood T cell repertoires in COVID-19. Data came from immunoSEQ multiplex PCR; TCRdb stores just in-frame clones and leaves some out. Altogether roughly 300,000 clones are present, 80% to 90% being singletons, with the ten largest covering roughly 1.2%. What was sequenced was peripheral blood. These receptors all stem from a woman aged 50 to 60 with acute or convalescent COVID-19. Both conserved end residues are part of each CDR3. The D gene is left open where the match is weak. A row's size may be missing; if present it is once, few, many or a size class.

d_gene: .; v_gene: TRBV19; abundance: .; j_gene: TRBJ1-4; CDR3aa: CASSRGYEKLFF; CDR3nt: TGTGCCAGTAGTCGGGGTTATGAAAAACTGTTTTTT
d_gene: TRBD2; v_gene: TRBV24-1; abundance: .; j_gene: TRBJ2-5; CDR3aa: CATSVPTSGGSQETQYF; CDR3nt: TGTGCCACCAGTGTCCCGACTAGCGGGGGTTCACAAGAGACCCAGTACTTC
d_gene: .; v_gene: TRBV18; abundance: few; j_gene: TRBJ1-1; CDR3aa: CASSPVMGQAEAFF; CDR3nt: TGTGCCAGCTCACCAGTGATGGGGCAGGCGGAAGCTTTCTTT
d_gene: TRBD2; v_gene: TRBV24-1; abundance: once; j_gene: TRBJ2-5; CDR3aa: CATSDPSGGAIETQYF; CDR3nt: TGTGCCACCAGTGATCCTAGCGGGGGGGCCATAGAGACCCAGTACTTC
d_gene: .; v_gene: TRBV29-1; abundance: .; j_gene: TRBJ2-3; CDR3aa: CSVVGHGTDTQYF; CDR3nt: TGCAGCGTTGTAGGACACGGCACAGATACGCAGTATTTT
d_gene: .; v_gene: TRBV5-1; abundance: .; j_gene: TRBJ2-7; CDR3aa: CASSVDGRGSYEQYF; CDR3nt: TGCGCCAGCAGCGTAGACGGGAGAGGTTCCTACGAGCAGTACTTC
d_gene: .; v_gene: TRBV28; abundance: .; j_gene: TRBJ2-3; CDR3aa: CASSFRIGGDTQYF; CDR3nt: TGTGCCAGCAGTTTTCGGATAGGGGGAGATACGCAGTATTTT
d_gene: .; v_gene: TRBV16; abundance: .; j_gene: TRBJ1-3; CDR3aa: CASSHGVSGNTIYF; CDR3nt: TGTGCCAGCAGCCACGGGGTCTCTGGAAACACCATATATTTT
d_gene: TRBD1; v_gene: TRBV7-8; abundance: .; j_gene: TRBJ2-7; CDR3aa: CASSLAGQGYEQYF; CDR3nt: TGTGCCAGCAGCTTAGCGGGACAGGGCTACGAGCAGTACTTC
d_gene: .; v_gene: TRBV9; abundance: few; j_gene: TRBJ2-7; CDR3aa: CASSPQGRAYEQYF; CDR3nt: TGTGCCAGCAGCCCACAGGGACGAGCCTACGAGCAGTACTTC
d_gene: .; v_gene: TRBV19; abundance: .; j_gene: TRBJ1-4; CDR3aa: CAASQTATNEKLFF; CDR3nt: TGTGCCGCCTCCCAGACAGCAACTAATGAAAAACTGTTTTTT
d_gene: .; v_gene: TRBV10-1; abundance: few; j_gene: TRBJ1-3; CDR3aa: CASSPGGSGNTIYF; CDR3nt: TGCGCCAGCAGTCCGGGGGGCTCTGGAAACACCATATATTTT
d_gene: .; v_gene: TRBV28; abundance: once; j_gene: TRBJ1-1; CDR3aa: CASSLNSGRGVTEAFF; CDR3nt: TGTGCCAGCAGTTTAAACTCCGGGAGGGGGGTCACTGAAGCTTTCTTT
d_gene: .; v_gene: TRBV3-1/TRBV3-2; abundance: .; j_gene: TRBJ1-1; CDR3aa: CASSQDAGRYGTEAFF; CDR3nt: TGTGCCAGCAGCCAGGACGCGGGTAGGTATGGGACTGAAGCTTTCTTT
d_gene: .; v_gene: TRBV18; abundance: .; j_gene: TRBJ2-3; CDR3aa: CASSPLILSGAGTDTQYF; CDR3nt: TGTGCCAGCTCACCACTAATATTATCCGGAGCGGGCACAGATACGCAGTATTTT
d_gene: .; v_gene: TRBV3-1/TRBV3-2; abundance: .; j_gene: TRBJ1-3; CDR3aa: CASSQDRAFSGNTIYF; CDR3nt: TGTGCCAGCAGCCAAGACAGGGCTTTTTCTGGAAACACCATATATTTT
d_gene: TRBD1; v_gene: TRBV7-9; abundance: .; j_gene: TRBJ1-4; CDR3aa: CASSFGQGEANEKLFF; CDR3nt: TGTGCCAGCAGCTTCGGACAGGGGGAAGCTAATGAAAAACTGTTTTTT
d_gene: .; v_gene: TRBV21-1; abundance: few; j_gene: TRBJ1-2; CDR3aa: CKETIVGNYGYTF; CDR3nt: TGTAAAGAGACTATCGTCGGCAACTATGGCTACACCTTC
d_gene: TRBD1; v_gene: TRBV18; abundance: once; j_gene: TRBJ2-5; CDR3aa: CASSPRQGYQETQYF; CDR3nt: TGTGCCAGCTCACCCCGACAGGGATACCAAGAGACCCAGTACTTC
d_gene: .; v_gene: TRBV6-5; abundance: .; j_gene: TRBJ1-1; CDR3aa: CAAGDNTEAFF; CDR3nt: TGTGCCGCAGGGGATAACACTGAAGCTTTCTTT
d_gene: .; v_gene: TRBV5-4; abundance: few; j_gene: TRBJ1-2; CDR3aa: CASSSGDYQGLFAGYTF; CDR3nt: TGTGCCAGCAGCTCTGGAGATTACCAGGGGCTATTCGCGGGCTACACCTTC
d_gene: TRBD1; v_gene: TRBV3-1/TRBV3-2; abundance: few; j_gene: TRBJ2-5; CDR3aa: CASSQVTAGGRGTQYF; CDR3nt: TGTGCCAGCAGCCAAGTAACGGCAGGGGGCCGAGGGACCCAGTACTTC
d_gene: .; v_gene: TRBV12-5; abundance: .; j_gene: TRBJ2-5; CDR3aa: CASGSGQLGKETQYF; CDR3nt: TGTGCTAGTGGTTCGGGCCAACTAGGAAAAGAGACCCAGTACTTC
d_gene: TRBD2; v_gene: TRBV7-9; abundance: few; j_gene: TRBJ2-7; CDR3aa: CASELKREEYEQYF; CDR3nt: TGTGCCAGCGAATTAAAGCGGGAGGAATACGAGCAGTACTTC
d_gene: TRBD1; v_gene: TRBV5-1; abundance: .; j_gene: TRBJ1-3; CDR3aa: CASSVDRAENTIYF; CDR3nt: TGCGCCAGCAGCGTCGACAGGGCGGAAAACACCATATATTTT
d_gene: .; v_gene: TRBV19; abundance: few; j_gene: TRBJ1-6; CDR3aa: CASSLRQSYNSPLHF; CDR3nt: TGTGCCAGTAGTCTGCGACAGTCCTATAATTCACCCCTCCACTTT
d_gene: .; v_gene: TRBV27; abundance: few; j_gene: TRBJ2-5; CDR3aa: CASSPHRVYQETQYF; CDR3nt: TGTGCCAGCAGCCCCCACAGGGTGTACCAAGAGACCCAGTACTTC
d_gene: TRBD2; v_gene: TRBV18; abundance: .; j_gene: TRBJ2-1; CDR3aa: CASSPTSGEYNEQFF; CDR3nt: TGTGCCAGCTCCCCTACTAGCGGGGAATACAATGAGCAGTTCTTC
d_gene: TRBD1; v_gene: TRBV3-1/TRBV3-2; abundance: .; j_gene: TRBJ2-7; CDR3aa: CASSQRTGGPYEQYF; CDR3nt: TGTGCCAGCAGCCAACGTACAGGGGGTCCCTACGAGCAGTACTTC
d_gene: .; v_gene: TRBV2; abundance: .; j_gene: TRBJ2-1; CDR3aa: CASSEGRAYEQFF; CDR3nt: TGTGCCAGCAGTGAGGGCAGGGCCTATGAGCAGTTCTTC
d_gene: .; v_gene: TRBV10-3; abundance: .; j_gene: TRBJ1-1; CDR3aa: CAISDPYAGVSAEAFF; CDR3nt: TGTGCCATCAGTGACCCATATGCAGGGGTTAGCGCTGAAGCTTTCTTT
d_gene: .; v_gene: TRBV21-1; abundance: .; j_gene: TRBJ2-4; CDR3aa: CASRPRPRGLNKNIQYF; CDR3nt: TGTGCCAGCCGTCCTCGTCCTAGGGGGCTAAACAAAAACATTCAGTACTTC
d_gene: .; v_gene: TRBV14; abundance: few; j_gene: TRBJ1-4; CDR3aa: CASSQVLTGPNEKLFF; CDR3nt: TGTGCCAGCAGCCAAGTCCTGACAGGCCCTAATGAAAAACTGTTTTTT
d_gene: .; v_gene: TRBV10-3; abundance: once; j_gene: TRBJ2-1; CDR3aa: CAISESRSVGDEQFF; CDR3nt: TGTGCCATCAGTGAGTCGCGAAGTGTAGGAGATGAGCAGTTCTTC
d_gene: .; v_gene: TRBV6-2/TRBV6-3; abundance: .; j_gene: TRBJ1-2; CDR3aa: CASSDRVSDGYTF; CDR3nt: TGCGCCAGCAGCGACCGGGTTAGTGATGGCTACACCTTC
d_gene: .; v_gene: TRBV4-1; abundance: .; j_gene: TRBJ1-4; CDR3aa: CASTRGEKLFF; CDR3nt: TGCGCCAGCACCCGAGGGGAAAAACTGTTTTTT
d_gene: TRBD1; v_gene: TRBV25-1; abundance: once; j_gene: TRBJ1-1; CDR3aa: CASRNQGAFSEAFF; CDR3nt: TGTGCCAGCAGGAACCAGGGGGCGTTCTCTGAAGCTTTCTTT
d_gene: TRBD1; v_gene: TRBV6-5; abundance: .; j_gene: TRBJ1-1; CDR3aa: CASSYSTGGGSTEAFF; CDR3nt: TGTGCCAGCAGTTACTCGACAGGGGGCGGTAGCACTGAAGCTTTCTTT
d_gene: .; v_gene: TRBV27; abundance: few; j_gene: TRBJ1-1; CDR3aa: CASSLIGANTEAFF; CDR3nt: TGTGCCAGCAGTTTAATTGGGGCAAACACTGAAGCTTTCTTT
d_gene: .; v_gene: TRBV2; abundance: once; j_gene: TRBJ1-2; CDR3aa: CASMPGSAGNGYTF; CDR3nt: TGTGCCAGCATGCCCGGTTCGGCGGGGAACGGCTACACCTTC
d_gene: TRBD1; v_gene: TRBV4-1; abundance: .; j_gene: TRBJ2-3; CDR3aa: CASSQEGPQGGTDTQYF; CDR3nt: TGCGCCAGCAGCCAAGAAGGGCCGCAGGGGGGCACAGATACGCAGTATTTT
d_gene: TRBD1; v_gene: TRBV5-5; abundance: .; j_gene: TRBJ1-6; CDR3aa: CASDPIGTGDSPLHF; CDR3nt: TGTGCCAGCGATCCAATCGGGACAGGGGATTCACCCCTCCACTTT
d_gene: TRBD1; v_gene: TRBV4-1; abundance: .; j_gene: TRBJ1-2; CDR3aa: CASSPGGRYNYGYTF; CDR3nt: TGCGCCAGCAGCCCAGGGGGCAGGTACAACTATGGCTACACCTTC
d_gene: .; v_gene: TRBV10-2; abundance: .; j_gene: TRBJ2-3; CDR3aa: CASSEGTVSDTQYF; CDR3nt: TGCGCCAGCAGTGAGGGGACTGTATCAGATACGCAGTATTTT
d_gene: .; v_gene: TRBV3-1/TRBV3-2; abundance: .; j_gene: TRBJ1-5; CDR3aa: CASSWTGFDQPQHF; CDR3nt: TGTGCCAGCAGCTGGACGGGGTTCGATCAGCCCCAGCATTTT
d_gene: .; v_gene: TRBV19; abundance: .; j_gene: TRBJ2-6; CDR3aa: CASSRMTGLDPGANVLTF; CDR3nt: TGTGCCAGTAGCAGAATGACAGGATTGGATCCTGGGGCCAACGTCCTGACTTTC
d_gene: .; v_gene: TRBV19; abundance: .; j_gene: TRBJ2-3; CDR3aa: CASSIHSYTDTQYF; CDR3nt: TGTGCCAGTAGTATCCACAGTTACACAGATACGCAGTATTTT
d_gene: .; v_gene: TRBV2; abundance: .; j_gene: TRBJ1-6; CDR3aa: CASILVRSNSPLHF; CDR3nt: TGTGCCAGCATTCTAGTACGGTCCAATTCACCCCTCCACTTT
d_gene: TRBD1; v_gene: TRBV6-6; abundance: .; j_gene: TRBJ1-1; CDR3aa: CASSYRGHGMNTEAFF; CDR3nt: TGTGCCAGCAGTTACAGGGGGCACGGGATGAACACTGAAGCTTTCTTT
d_gene: .; v_gene: TRBV3-1/TRBV3-2; abundance: .; j_gene: TRBJ2-5; CDR3aa: CASSHGGGAGETQYF; CDR3nt: TGTGCCAGCAGCCATGGTGGGGGGGCCGGGGAGACCCAGTACTTC
d_gene: .; v_gene: TRBV2; abundance: .; j_gene: TRBJ1-2; CDR3aa: CASSEVPGQSNYGYTF; CDR3nt: TGTGCCAGCAGTGAAGTTCCCGGACAGAGTAACTATGGCTACACCTTC
d_gene: .; v_gene: TRBV24-1; abundance: .; j_gene: TRBJ1-5; CDR3aa: CATSEGGQGNQPQHF; CDR3nt: TGTGCCACCAGTGAGGGAGGGCAGGGCAATCAGCCCCAGCATTTT
d_gene: TRBD1; v_gene: TRBV20-1; abundance: .; j_gene: TRBJ1-2; CDR3aa: CSASPGGNYGYTF; CDR3nt: TGCAGTGCTAGTCCAGGGGGCAACTATGGCTACACCTTC
d_gene: .; v_gene: TRBV12-3/TRBV12-4; abundance: .; j_gene: TRBJ1-1; CDR3aa: CASSAGVAPEAFF; CDR3nt: TGTGCCAGCAGTGCGGGAGTAGCCCCTGAAGCTTTCTTT
d_gene: .; v_gene: TRBV21-1; abundance: once; j_gene: TRBJ1-6; CDR3aa: CASSKLKGQGVSSYNSPLHF; CDR3nt: TGTGCCAGCAGCAAATTGAAGGGACAGGGGGTAAGCTCCTATAATTCACCCCTCCACTTT
d_gene: .; v_gene: TRBV19; abundance: .; j_gene: TRBJ2-7; CDR3aa: CASSMDGAYEQYF; CDR3nt: TGTGCCAGTAGTATGGACGGGGCCTACGAGCAGTACTTC
d_gene: .; v_gene: TRBV27; abundance: .; j_gene: TRBJ2-1; CDR3aa: CASSPGLGVNNEQFF; CDR3nt: TGTGCCAGCAGTCCCGGACTGGGAGTCAACAATGAGCAGTTCTTC
d_gene: TRBD1; v_gene: TRBV6-2/TRBV6-3; abundance: .; j_gene: TRBJ1-6; CDR3aa: CASSSRDSIDNSPLHF; CDR3nt: TGTGCCAGCAGTTCCCGGGACAGTATTGATAATTCACCCCTCCACTTT